Listed here is a single T cell receptor beta chain. Sequencing libraries for TCR beta were prepared with iRepertoire HTBI primers and Arm-PCR of CDR3 regions. MiXCR was run by TCRdb on the multiplex PCR reads, yielding one entry per CDR3 protein. Of under 450,000 distinct CDR3 sequences in the sample, less than 25% were seen once. The source of the sample is a study of regulatory T cells in long-lasting Graves disease. Germline lookup yields CDR1 SQVTM and CDR2 ANQGSEA. The CDR3 is made up of 11 amino acids. The ends were cut back, 7 bases at V and 3 bases at J, with 10 bases in the middle. Sample time point: persistent/refractory GD, antithyroid drugs over 5 years with positive TRAb. From PBMCs, RNA was extracted and then used to make the TCR library.

The rearrangement uses TRBV29-1 and TRBJ2-7; D gene unclear. The source of this sequence is a female donor with Graves disease. The starting material was peripheral blood mononuclear cells (PBMCs), obtained when the disease was refractory, from a patient treated with antithyroid drugs. CDR3 in amino acids: CSGTQDYEQYF. As DNA, the CDR3 is TGCAGCGGAACCCAGGACTACGAGCAGTACTTC.